One and the same sample provided the 10 T cell receptor beta chains below, sequenced in a study of cytomegalovirus exposure and HLA in healthy donors. With 60 Vbeta and 13 Jbeta primers, the PCR was carried out. Profiled with immunoSEQ multiplex PCR; TCRdb holds only in-frame clones, not every one. The sample lists over 150,000 clones, around 77% occurring once. Sequencing input: PBMCs. The source is a man aged 55 to 69 in good health and CMV-seronegative.

The chain recombines TRBV9 with TRBJ1-5, with TRBD1 matching 10 bases. V shed 4 bases and J 4 bases; nucleotides not matched to a gene: 5. The CDR3 has 15 residues. The germline CDR1 and CDR2 sequences are SGDLS and YYNGEE. The CDR3 coding sequence is TGTGCCAGCAGCCTCACGGGACAGGGGAATCAGCCCCAGCATTTT. Translating gives CASSLTGQGNQPQHF. Using reference TRBV9 and TRBJ1-5 for the parts outside the CDR3, the full variable domain is DSGVTQTPKHLITATGQRVTLRCSPRSGDLSVYWYQQSLDQGLQFLIQYYNGEERAKGNILERFSAQQFPDLHSELNLSSLELGDSALYFCASSLTGQGNQPQHFGDGTRLSIL.

The rearrangement uses TRBV7-8 and TRBJ2-6; possible D gene TRBD2, 5 bases. V was clipped by 6 bases and J by 0 bases, with 15 bases between them. Germline assignment: CDR1 SGHVS and CDR2 FQNEAQ. This CDR3 is built from 17 residues. The CDR3 DNA follows: TGTGCCAGCAGTAGGAGGTACGATAGCTCTGGGGCCAACGTCCTGACTTTC. Protein sequence: CASSRRYDSSGANVLTF.

The rearrangement uses TRBV7-8 and TRBJ2-7; possible D gene TRBD2, 5 bases. Per the germline V gene, CDR1 is SGHVS and CDR2 is FQNEAQ. V was pared by 3 bases and J by 5 bases, with 14 bases between. This CDR3 is 14 amino acids long. The CDR3 loop is CASSFVSSRNEQYF. In nucleotides, the CDR3 is TGTGCCAGCAGCTTTGTGTCTAGCAGAAACGAGCAGTACTTC.

This clone has only one observation. This chain links TRBV6-6 with TRBJ1-2; 9 bases fit TRBD1. CDR3 size: 13 residues. CDR1 is MNHNY, CDR2 SVGAGI, per germline (reference sequence). Trimming at V came to 7 bases and at J to 8 bases, leaving 8 bases not matched to a gene. For the CDR3, the DNA is TGTGCCAGCAATCCACAGGGGGCGGAGGGCTACACCTTC. Translation: CASNPQGAEGYTF.

The V call is TRBV4-3, the J call TRBJ2-6, with a weak D call TRBD2 (5 bases). Deletions cut 4 bases from V and 1 base from J, with 11 bases between. CDR1 is LGHNA, CDR2 YSLEER, per germline. The length of the CDR3 is 16 residues. CDR3 protein: CASSPERPSGANVLTF. In DNA form, the CDR3 reads TGCGCCAGCAGCCCCGAGCGGCCTTCTGGGGCCAACGTCCTGACTTTC.

CDR3 sequence reads: CAISVRGGRSTDTQYF. The CDR3 nucleotides are TGTGCCATCAGTGTGCGGGGGGGACGCAGCACAGATACGCAGTATTTT. The genes are TRBV10-3 and TRBJ2-3, with 9 nucleotides matching TRBD2. The CDR3 contains 16 residues. Germline CDR1 and CDR2: ENHRY and SYGVKD. The V and J ends lost 4 bases and 0 bases, in that order; junction bases with no gene match: 5.

The chain couples TRBV10-3 to TRBJ2-5; tentative D call: TRBD1 (7 bases). With 2 bases removed from V and 1 base from J, the gap between germline ends came to 14 bases. Germline CDR1 reads ENHRY; CDR2 reads SYGVKD. This CDR3 spans 16 amino acids. In DNA, the CDR3 is TGTGCCATCAGTGAGGTGGAGGGGGCGACCCAAGAGACCCAGTACTTC. It codes for CAISEVEGATQETQYF.

The sample holds a few counts of this clone. This chain links TRBV19 with TRBJ2-2, with D maybe TRBD1 (5 bases). CDR3 length: 15 residues. Trimming removed 7 bases at V and 0 bases at J, with 12 bases between. Germline CDR1 LNHDA, CDR2 SQIVND (reference sequence). The CDR3 is CASIRGLANTGELFF. In DNA, the CDR3 is TGTGCCAGTATTAGGGGCCTGGCGAACACCGGGGAGCTGTTTTTT.

The chain combines TRBV6-1 with TRBJ2-7; 7 bases align to TRBD2. This CDR3 contains 13 residues. Germline V gene data show CDR1 as MNHNS and CDR2 as SASEGT. Trimming took 8 bases from V and 8 from J; bases not matched to a gene: 12. DNA of the CDR3: TGTGCCAGCCATTTTAGGGGAGGGAACAAGCAGTACTTC. It specifies CASHFRGGNKQYF.

The chain is built from TRBV30 and TRBJ1-2, with D tentatively TRBD1 (5 bases). Germline V gene sequence: CDR1 GTSNPN, CDR2 SVGIG (reference sequence). The V gene lost 0 bases and the J gene lost 2 bases, with 10 bases spanning the gap. The CDR3 runs 14 residues. CDR3 sequence: CAWSVPRVNYGYTF. The CDR3 nucleotides read TGTGCCTGGAGTGTACCCAGGGTGAACTATGGCTACACCTTC.